This is a list of T cell receptor beta chains from one sample in a study of molecular identifiers for immune sequencing clone quantification. Each CDR3 protein is one row after TCRdb ran MiXCR on the PCR reads. This sample has 490,000 or so distinct CDR3 sequences; around 23% occur once, and the top ten carry about 0.75%. Sequenced input: naive CD8+ T cells from blood, with Jurkat cell RNA spiked in. The receptors stem from a human donor in good health. Some libraries in this study had Jurkat cell RNA spiked in. CDR3s include the opening cysteine and the closing phenylalanine or tryptophan.

CDR3 length | J gene | V gene | CDR3 protein
18 | TRBJ1-1 | TRBV28 | CASSFWVREDRVGTEAFF
19 | TRBJ2-6 | TRBV6-5 | CASSDYGTGIYSGANVLTF
14 | TRBJ2-7 | TRBV5-1 | CASSLCYGIYEQYF
13 | TRBJ1-2 | TRBV9 | CASSPESSSQGSF
14 | TRBJ1-2 | TRBV9 | CASSVDSPYYGYTF
14 | TRBJ2-3 | TRBV27 | CASNPSTVTDTQYF
17 | TRBJ2-2 | TRBV7-2 | CASSFSIRTANTGELFF
16 | TRBJ1-1 | TRBV5-6 | CASSFSLGDPNTEAFF
14 | TRBJ2-5 | TRBV19 | CASSTIEAAETQYF
15 | TRBJ2-1 | TRBV19 | CASSPSGPVGNEQFF
15 | TRBJ1-2 | TRBV5-1 | CASSLDRGLTDGYTF
15 | TRBJ2-1 | TRBV4-1 | CASREQGAIIDEQFF
13 | TRBJ1-2 | TRBV7-9 | CASSLAQNYGYAF
15 | TRBJ2-7 | TRBV6-2/TRBV6-3 | CASSQLTSQGYEQYF
13 | TRBJ2-4 | TRBV6-2/TRBV6-3 | CASSTGSMSIQYF
15 | TRBJ2-3 | TRBV12-3/TRBV12-4 | CASSPRRYLTDTQYF
15 | TRBJ2-7 | TRBV20-1 | CSARGTGTGPYEQYF
17 | TRBJ2-3 | TRBV28 | CASSTALTGQDTDTQYF
15 | TRBJ2-7 | TRBV4-1 | CASSQRTSASYEQYF
14 | TRBJ2-7 | TRBV4-3 | CASSRLAGDYEQYF
18 | TRBJ1-4 | TRBV7-9 | CASSSPAVSAGGKEKLFF
16 | TRBJ2-7 | TRBV19 | CASSTLVEGPKYEQYF
15 | TRBJ2-7 | TRBV20-1 | CSASETSGTYYEQYF
14 | TRBJ1-6 | TRBV19 | CASKWGHSGSPLHF
14 | TRBJ1-4 | TRBV7-6 | CASSLVGTGEKLFF
14 | TRBJ1-3 | TRBV11-2 | CASTGTGFGNTIYF
14 | TRBJ2-7 | TRBV30 | CAWRDLSSFYEQYF
14 | TRBJ2-1 | TRBV7-9 | CASSSTYNSNEQFF
16 | TRBJ1-1 | TRBV11-2 | CASSSAPRDMSTEAFF
16 | TRBJ1-2 | TRBV12-3/TRBV12-4 | CASSQSGQGRDYGYTF
17 | TRBJ1-5 | TRBV6-2/TRBV6-3 | CASTWRRDLGSNQPQHF
13 | TRBJ1-1 | TRBV9 | CASSVLGGTEAFF
15 | TRBJ2-5 | TRBV4-3 | CASSQGTSLQETQYF
12 | TRBJ2-2 | TRBV11-2 | CASSLVHGELFF